The 6 T cell receptor beta chains below all came from one sample that was sequenced in a study of T cells in Graves' hyperthyroidism and ophthalmopathy. RNA transcripts gave rise to amplified TCR beta CDR3 regions. In the first-round RT-PCR of the TCR CDR3, the HTBI primer set was used. TCRdb passed the multiplex PCR reads through MiXCR, listing each CDR3 protein once. There are approximately 560,000 distinct CDR3 sequences in the sample; about half occur only once, and 6.5% to 9% lies in the top ten. The sample comprised peripheral blood or thyroid tissue (not recorded which). These receptors were collected from a woman younger than 35 with Graves' hyperthyroidism.

This rearrangement joins TRBV24-1 to TRBJ2-5; D could derive from TRBD1 or TRBD2 (6 bases each). Germline values: CDR1 KGHDR, CDR2 SFDVKD. Trimming cost V 5 bases and J 0 bases, with 12 bases left between them. This CDR3 has 15 residues. CDR3 protein: CATSGRGDNQETQYF. The CDR3, as DNA: TGTGCCACCAGTGGGCGCGGGGACAACCAAGAGACCCAGTACTTC.

V and J are TRBV5-4 and TRBJ2-5, with 12 bases lining up with TRBD2. Germline CDR1 and CDR2: SGHNT and YYREEE (reference sequence). This CDR3 has 15 residues. V trimming: 4 bases; J trimming: 5 bases; junction bases outside the gene matches: 6. CDR3 protein: CASSVSSGREETQYF. The CDR3 nucleotides read TGTGCCAGCAGCGTCTCTAGCGGGAGGGAGGAGACCCAGTACTTC. Filled out from reference TRBV5-4 and TRBJ2-5, the complete variable domain reads ETGVTQSPTHLIKTRGQQVTLRCSSQSGHNTVSWYQQALGQGPQFIFQYYREEENGRGNFPPRFSGLQFPNYSSELNVNALELDDSALYLCASSVSSGREETQYFGPGTRLLVL.

Ten or more counts support this clonotype. The chain uses TRBV2 and TRBJ1-6, with D uncertain. Germline V gene lookup returns CDR1 SNHLY and CDR2 FYNNEI. Trimming took off 6 bases at V and 7 bases at J, with 10 bases between the two ends. CDR3 length: 13 amino acids. CDR3 bases: TGTGCCAGCAGCCCCCTGACGAATTCACCCCTCCACTTT. Translated, it gives CASSPLTNSPLHF.

This clonotype occurred many times. The J gene is TRBJ2-7, the V gene TRBV29-1, with 9 bases lining up with TRBD1. The V gene's germline CDR1 is SQVTM and CDR2 ANQGSEA. After removal of 6 bases from V and 8 bases from J, the junction contained 14 bases not matched to a gene. CDR3 length equals 14 residues. The CDR3 coding sequence is TGCAGCGTCACGATACCGGGACAGGGCCTCAAGCAGTACTTC. Protein sequence: CSVTIPGQGLKQYF.

This clonotype has only one observation. The V call is TRBV7-9, the J call TRBJ1-6; TRBD1 agrees at 7 bases. Losses at the gene ends were 5 bases for V and 8 bases for J; bases not matched to a gene: 6. CDR1 and CDR2 (germline): SEHNR, FQNEAQ (reference sequence). The length of the CDR3 is 14 residues. CDR3 loop: CASSTDREDSPLHF. Written as DNA, the CDR3 is TGTGCCAGCAGCACTGACAGGGAAGATTCACCCCTCCACTTT.

The chain is built from TRBV7-2 and TRBJ1-2, with D unresolved. This CDR3 region has 13 residues. Trimming took off 5 bases at V and 0 bases at J, with 7 bases between the two ends. Per germline, CDR1 SGHTA and CDR2 FQGNSA. The CDR3 DNA reads as TGTGCCAGCAGCGAGAACCCTAACTATGGCTACACCTTC. Its protein is CASSENPNYGYTF.